The source of this T cell receptor (beta chain) is a study of early T cells in non-severe SARS-CoV-2 infection. For the study at large: The input, bulk RNA from unsorted whole blood, was sequenced, and chains were unpaired.

This CDR3 has 17 residues. In germline, CDR1 is WSHSY, CDR2 SAAADI. The V end was cut by 0 bases, the J end by 2 bases, with 16 bases between. Attached unique molecular identifiers marked individual cDNA molecules. TCRdb reprocessed the 5' RACE reads with MiXCR, giving one entry per CDR3 protein. The sample contains tens of thousands of distinct CDR3 sequences, roughly 13% of which appear only once. This clonotype was seen ten or more times. The antigen is not known. Study-level points and caveats: Sequences matched to VDJdb favored anti-spike CD8 responses, while private and CD4 specificities were missed.

The chain employs TRBV10-2 and TRBJ1-1; no definite D call. The sequencing sample was made of whole blood. The source of this sequence is an adult who was a healthcare worker with PCR-confirmed SARS-CoV-2 infection or an uninfected control (not recorded which). CDR3 coding DNA: TGCGCCAGCAGTGAGTCATTACGGGAGGTAGTAAACACTGAAGCTTTCTTT. Protein: CASSESLREVVNTEAFF.